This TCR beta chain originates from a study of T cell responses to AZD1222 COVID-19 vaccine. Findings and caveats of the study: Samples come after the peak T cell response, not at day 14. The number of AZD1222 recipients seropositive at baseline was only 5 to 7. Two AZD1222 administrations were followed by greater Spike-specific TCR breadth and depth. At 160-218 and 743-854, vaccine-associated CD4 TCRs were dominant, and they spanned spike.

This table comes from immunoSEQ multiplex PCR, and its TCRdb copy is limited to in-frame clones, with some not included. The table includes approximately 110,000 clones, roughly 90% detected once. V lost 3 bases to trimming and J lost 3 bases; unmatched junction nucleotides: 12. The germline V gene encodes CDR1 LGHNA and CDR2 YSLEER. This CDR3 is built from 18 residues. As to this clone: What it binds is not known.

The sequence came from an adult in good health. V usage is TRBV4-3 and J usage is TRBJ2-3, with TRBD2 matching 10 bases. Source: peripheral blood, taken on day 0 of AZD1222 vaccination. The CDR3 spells CASSQDSLGLAKTDTQYF. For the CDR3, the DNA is TGCGCCAGCAGCCAGGACAGTCTGGGACTAGCGAAGACAGATACGCAGTATTTT.